The present TCR beta chain was sequenced within a study of early T cells in non-severe SARS-CoV-2 infection. Turning to the study itself: The study sequenced bulk RNA from unsorted whole blood, with chains unpaired. Study results and limitations: Matches to VDJdb favored anti-spike CD8 responses and missed private and CD4 specificities.

Germline CDR1 is LNHDA and CDR2 is SQIVND (reference sequence). V lost 5 bases, J lost 3 bases, and 3 bases stayed unmatched. The CDR3 sequence is 13 residues long. This clonotype was found a few times. What it binds is not known. Unique molecular identifiers (one per individual cDNA molecule) were attached. TCRdb called the 5' RACE reads again in MiXCR, with one record for every CDR3 protein. This sample has under 95,000 distinct CDR3 sequences; about 12% occur once, and the top ten carry about 4.5%. This rearrangement joins TRBV19 to TRBJ1-2; 7 nucleotides line up with TRBD1. The specimen sequenced was whole blood. The receptor was isolated from an adult who was a healthcare worker with PCR-confirmed SARS-CoV-2 infection or an uninfected control (not recorded which). The CDR3 loop reads CASSFGTDYGYTF. CDR3 coding DNA: TGTGCCAGTAGTTTCGGGACAGACTATGGCTACACCTTC.